Listed here are 10 T cell receptor beta chains from one sample, sequenced in a study of cytomegalovirus exposure and HLA in healthy donors. PCR involved 60 Vbeta and 13 Jbeta primers. Clones were read by immunoSEQ multiplex PCR, and TCRdb kept only the in-frame ones, dropping some. The sample has tens of thousands of clones, 73% seen once. What was sequenced was PBMCs. The receptor set was obtained from a man aged 18 to 30 in good health and CMV-seronegative.

The table lists this clone with a few counts. The chain employs TRBV15 and TRBJ1-3, with D unresolved. Germline V gene lookup returns CDR1 LNHNV and CDR2 YYDKDF (reference sequence). This CDR3 has 14 residues. The V and J ends lost 5 bases and 0 bases respectively, with 8 bases between them. The DNA for the CDR3 is TGTGCCACCAGCCGCTACGGCTCTGGAAACACCATATATTTT. Its protein is CATSRYGSGNTIYF. Looking up the rest from reference TRBV15 and TRBJ1-3 gives the full variable domain: DAMVIQNPRYQVTQFGKPVTLSCSQTLNHNVMYWYQQKSSQAPKLLFHYYDKDFNNEADTPDNFQSRRPNTSFCFLDIRSPGLGDTAMYLCATSRYGSGNTIYFGEGSWLTVV.

The chain has TRBV28 and TRBJ2-2; 9 bases match TRBD1. The V gene's germline CDR1 is MDHEN and CDR2 SYDVKM. CDR3 length: 14 amino acids. Trimming took 6 bases from V and 4 from J; bases not matched to a gene: 3. CDR3 nucleotides: TGTGCCAGCAGCCGGGACAGGGCCACCGGGGAGCTGTTTTTT. Protein sequence: CASSRDRATGELFF.

The chain combines TRBV2 with TRBJ1-5; 7 bases line up with TRBD1. The J segment lost 0 bases and the V segment lost 6 bases, leaving 5 bases of the junction unmatched. The germline V gene encodes CDR1 SNHLY and CDR2 FYNNEI. This CDR3 region has 15 residues. For the CDR3, the DNA is TGTGCCAGCAGGGCGACAGGGAATAGCAATCAGCCCCAGCATTTT. Its protein is CASRATGNSNQPQHF.

A note on this clone: Sequence at one end of the junction differs from germline and may be a read error. V gene TRBV5-8 combines with J gene TRBJ2-1; 7 positions agree with TRBD1. Germline V gives CDR1 SGHTS, CDR2 YDEGEE. The CDR3 runs 10 residues. CDR3 in DNA: TGTGCCAGCAGCTCCGGGACAGTCGTCTTC. It is translated as CASSSGTVVF.

The CDR3 sequence: CAWRGGFNQPQHF. The CDR3 DNA reads as TGTGCCTGGAGGGGGGGATTCAATCAGCCCCAGCATTTT. This chain uses TRBV30 with TRBJ1-5; perhaps TRBD1 as D (5 bases). This CDR3 is built from 13 residues. Germline loops: CDR1 GTSNPN, CDR2 SVGIG (reference sequence). Deletions cut 3 bases from V and 3 bases from J, with 9 bases between.

The CDR3 here is CASSAQANTEAFF. CDR3 nucleotides: TGCGCCAGCAGTGCCCAGGCGAACACTGAAGCTTTCTTT. This chain joins TRBV10-1 and TRBJ1-1; D is undetermined. Germline CDR1 is WNHNN and CDR2 is SYGVQD (reference sequence). The V gene lost 4 bases and the J gene lost 1 base, with 7 bases spanning the gap. There are 13 residues in the CDR3.

The genes are TRBV6-5 and TRBJ2-3, with TRBD1 as a possible D gene (5 bases). This CDR3 spans 14 amino acids. Trimming pared 2 bases from V and 2 bases from J, leaving 8 bases between. CDR1 MNHEY and CDR2 SVGAGI come from the germline V gene. CDR3 sequence: CASSYGATTDTQYF. CDR3 DNA sequence: TGTGCCAGCAGTTACGGGGCTACCACAGATACGCAGTATTTT.

The V call is TRBV5-1, the J call TRBJ2-7; D may be TRBD1 (5 bases). This CDR3 region has 15 residues. V was cut by 0 bases and J by 3 bases, with 13 bases left in between. Looked up from germline, CDR1 is SGHRS and CDR2 is YFSETQ. This chain's CDR3 is CASSLAGGQGYEQYF. As DNA, the CDR3 is TGCGCCAGCAGCTTGGCCGGTGGGCAGGGCTACGAGCAGTACTTC.

This clone was seen only once. The chain joins TRBV10-1 to TRBJ2-7, with TRBD2 matching over 13 bases. Losses at the gene ends were 5 bases for V and 0 bases for J; bases not matched to a gene: 4. This CDR3 region has 16 residues. Germline CDR1 is WNHNN and CDR2 is SYGVQD (reference sequence). CDR3 nucleotides: TGCGCCAGCAGTCTGGGGACTAGCGGGGTCTCCTACGAGCAGTACTTC. Protein sequence: CASSLGTSGVSYEQYF.

The chain recombines TRBV7-2 with TRBJ2-5, with TRBD2 matching over 8 bases. CDR3 size: 15 residues. From germline, CDR1 is SGHTA and CDR2 FQGNSA. V lost 6 bases and J lost 3; bases outside the gene matches: 9. The CDR3 nucleotides read TGTGCCAGCAGTAAGACTAGCGATTATAAAGAGACCCAGTACTTC. Amino acids: CASSKTSDYKETQYF.